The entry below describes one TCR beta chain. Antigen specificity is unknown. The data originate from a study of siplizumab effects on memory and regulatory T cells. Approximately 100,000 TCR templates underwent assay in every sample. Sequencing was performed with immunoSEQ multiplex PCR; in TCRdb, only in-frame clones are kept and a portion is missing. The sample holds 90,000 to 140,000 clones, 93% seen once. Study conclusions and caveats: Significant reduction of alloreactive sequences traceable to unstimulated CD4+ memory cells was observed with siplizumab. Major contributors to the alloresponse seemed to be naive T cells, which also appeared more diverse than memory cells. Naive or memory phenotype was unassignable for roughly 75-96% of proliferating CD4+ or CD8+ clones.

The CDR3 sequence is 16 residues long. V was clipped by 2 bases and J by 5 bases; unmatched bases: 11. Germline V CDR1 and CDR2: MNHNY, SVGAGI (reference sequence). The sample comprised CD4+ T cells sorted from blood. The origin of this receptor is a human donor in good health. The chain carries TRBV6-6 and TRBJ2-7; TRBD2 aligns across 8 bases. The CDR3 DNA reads TGTGCCAGCAGTTACCCCAGCGGGAGTTTCTTGGACGAGCAGTACTTC. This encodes CASSYPSGSFLDEQYF.